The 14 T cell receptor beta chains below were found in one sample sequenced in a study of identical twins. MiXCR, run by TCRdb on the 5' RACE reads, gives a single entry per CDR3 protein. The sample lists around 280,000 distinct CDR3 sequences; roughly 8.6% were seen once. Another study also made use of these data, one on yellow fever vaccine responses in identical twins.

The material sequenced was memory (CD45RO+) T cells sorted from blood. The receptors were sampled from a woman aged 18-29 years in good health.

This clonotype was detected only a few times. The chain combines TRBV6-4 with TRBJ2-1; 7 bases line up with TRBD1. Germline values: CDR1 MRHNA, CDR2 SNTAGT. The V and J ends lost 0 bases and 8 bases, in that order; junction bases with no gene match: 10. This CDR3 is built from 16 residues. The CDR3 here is CASSDSTGMGSDEQFF. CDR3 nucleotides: TGTGCCAGCAGTGACTCGACAGGGATGGGTTCTGATGAGCAGTTCTTC.

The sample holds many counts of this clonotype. The CDR3 here is CASSLDKITEAFF. The CDR3 nucleotides are TGTGCCAGCAGCTTAGACAAGATCACTGAAGCTTTCTTT. The gene calls are TRBV7-6 and TRBJ1-1, with no clear D. This CDR3 contains 13 residues. CDR1 is SGHVS, CDR2 FNYEAQ, per germline. V was clipped by 1 base and J by 4 bases, with 7 bases between them.

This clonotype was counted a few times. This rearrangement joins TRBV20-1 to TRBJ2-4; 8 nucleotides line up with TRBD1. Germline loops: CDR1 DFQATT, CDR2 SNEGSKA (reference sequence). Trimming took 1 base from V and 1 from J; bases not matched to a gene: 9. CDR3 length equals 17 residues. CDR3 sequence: CSARAPYRDRAKNIQYF. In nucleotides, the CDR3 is TGCAGTGCTAGAGCCCCGTATAGGGACAGGGCCAAAAACATTCAGTACTTC.

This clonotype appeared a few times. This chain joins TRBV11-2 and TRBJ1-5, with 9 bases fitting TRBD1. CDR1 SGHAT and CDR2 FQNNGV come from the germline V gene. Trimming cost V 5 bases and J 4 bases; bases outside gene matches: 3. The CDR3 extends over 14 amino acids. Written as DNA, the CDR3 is TGTGCCAGCAGCGCTGGGACAGGGAATCAGCCCCAGCATTTT. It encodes CASSAGTGNQPQHF.

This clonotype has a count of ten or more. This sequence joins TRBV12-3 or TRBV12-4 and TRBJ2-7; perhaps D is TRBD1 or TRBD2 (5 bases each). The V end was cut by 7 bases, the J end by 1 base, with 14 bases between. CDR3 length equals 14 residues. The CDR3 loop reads CASTRGERSYEQYF. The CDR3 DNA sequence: TGTGCCAGCACCCGAGGGGAGCGGTCCTACGAGCAGTACTTC.

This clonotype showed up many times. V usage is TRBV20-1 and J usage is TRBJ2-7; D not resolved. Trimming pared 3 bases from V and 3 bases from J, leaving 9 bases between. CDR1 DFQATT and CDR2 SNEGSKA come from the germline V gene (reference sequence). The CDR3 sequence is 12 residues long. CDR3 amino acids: CSASVSGYEQYF. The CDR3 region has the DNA TGCAGTGCTAGCGTATCCGGCTACGAGCAGTACTTC.

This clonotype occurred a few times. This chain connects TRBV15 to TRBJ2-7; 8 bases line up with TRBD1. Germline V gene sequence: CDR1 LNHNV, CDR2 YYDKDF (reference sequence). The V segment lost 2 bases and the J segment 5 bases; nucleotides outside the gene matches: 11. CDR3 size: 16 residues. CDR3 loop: CATSRLSGAGGHEQYF. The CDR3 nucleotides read TGTGCCACCAGCAGACTCTCGGGGGCAGGGGGCCACGAGCAGTACTTC.

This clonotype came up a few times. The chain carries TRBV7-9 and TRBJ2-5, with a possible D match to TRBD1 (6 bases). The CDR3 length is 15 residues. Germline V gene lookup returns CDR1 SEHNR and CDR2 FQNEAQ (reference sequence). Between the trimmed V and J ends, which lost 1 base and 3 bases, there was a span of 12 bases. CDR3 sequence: CASSLGMGAEETQYF. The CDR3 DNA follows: TGTGCCAGCAGCTTAGGGATGGGGGCGGAAGAGACCCAGTACTTC.

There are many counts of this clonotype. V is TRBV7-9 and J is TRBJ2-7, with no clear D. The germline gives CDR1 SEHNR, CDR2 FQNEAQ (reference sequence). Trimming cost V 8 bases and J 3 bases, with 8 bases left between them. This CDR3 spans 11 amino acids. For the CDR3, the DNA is TGTGCCAGCGGAGAGAACTACGAGCAGTACTTC. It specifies CASGENYEQYF.

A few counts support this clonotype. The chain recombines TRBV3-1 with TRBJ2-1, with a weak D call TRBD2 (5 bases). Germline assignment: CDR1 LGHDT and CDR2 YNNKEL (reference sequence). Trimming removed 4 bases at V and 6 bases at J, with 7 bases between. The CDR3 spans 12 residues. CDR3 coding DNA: TGTGCCAGCAGCCCCGAGGGCAATGAGCAGTTCTTC. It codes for CASSPEGNEQFF.

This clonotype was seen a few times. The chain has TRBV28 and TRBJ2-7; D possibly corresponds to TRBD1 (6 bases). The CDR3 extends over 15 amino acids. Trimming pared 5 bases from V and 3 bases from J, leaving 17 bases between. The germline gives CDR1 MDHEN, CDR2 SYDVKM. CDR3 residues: CASSPPQGPFYEQYV. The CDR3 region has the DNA TGTGCCAGCAGTCCCCCCCAGGGGCCATTCTACGAGCAGTACGTC.

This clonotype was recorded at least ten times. The CDR3 loop is CASSPMERDNSPLHF. In DNA, the CDR3 is TGCGCCAGCAGCCCAATGGAGAGAGATAATTCACCCCTCCACTTT. J is TRBJ1-6 and V is TRBV5-1; D uncertain. Germline V gene data show CDR1 as SGHRS and CDR2 as YFSETQ. Trimming cost V 4 bases and J 5 bases, with 13 bases left between them. There are 15 residues in the CDR3.

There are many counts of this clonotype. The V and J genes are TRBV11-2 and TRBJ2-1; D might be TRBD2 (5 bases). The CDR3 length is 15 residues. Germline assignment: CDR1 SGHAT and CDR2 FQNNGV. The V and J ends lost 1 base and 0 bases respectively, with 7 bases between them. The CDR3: CASSLVRGSYNEQFF. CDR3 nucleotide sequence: TGTGCCAGCAGCTTAGTCCGGGGCTCCTACAATGAGCAGTTCTTC. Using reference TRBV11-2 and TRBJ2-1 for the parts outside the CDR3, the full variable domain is EAGVAQSPRYKIIEKRQSVAFWCNPISGHATLYWYQQILGQGPKLLIQFQNNGVVDDSQLPKDRFSAERLKGVDSTLKIQPAKLEDSAVYLCASSLVRGSYNEQFFGPGTRLTVL.

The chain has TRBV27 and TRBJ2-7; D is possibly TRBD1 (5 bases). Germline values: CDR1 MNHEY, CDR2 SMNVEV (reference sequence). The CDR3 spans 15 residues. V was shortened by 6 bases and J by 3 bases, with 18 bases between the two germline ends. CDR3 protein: CASSPTQGQFYEQYV. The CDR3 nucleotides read TGTGCCAGCAGCCCCACGCAGGGCCAATTCTACGAGCAGTACGTC.